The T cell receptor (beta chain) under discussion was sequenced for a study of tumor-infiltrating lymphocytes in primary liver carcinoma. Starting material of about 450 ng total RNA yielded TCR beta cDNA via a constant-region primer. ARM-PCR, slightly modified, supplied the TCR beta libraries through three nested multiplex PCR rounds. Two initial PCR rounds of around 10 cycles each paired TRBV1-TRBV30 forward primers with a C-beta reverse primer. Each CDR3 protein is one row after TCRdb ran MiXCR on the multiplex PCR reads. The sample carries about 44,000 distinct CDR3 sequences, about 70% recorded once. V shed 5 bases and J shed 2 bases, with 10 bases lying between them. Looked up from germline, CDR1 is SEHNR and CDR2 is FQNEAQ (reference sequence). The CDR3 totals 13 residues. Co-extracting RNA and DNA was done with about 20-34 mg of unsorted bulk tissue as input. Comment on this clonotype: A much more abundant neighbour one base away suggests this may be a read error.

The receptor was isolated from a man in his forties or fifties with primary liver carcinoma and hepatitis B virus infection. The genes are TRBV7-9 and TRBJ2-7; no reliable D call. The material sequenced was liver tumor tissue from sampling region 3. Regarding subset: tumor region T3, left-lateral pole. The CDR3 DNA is TGTGCCAGCAGCGCCCCGAGGCCCTACGAGCAGTACTTC. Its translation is CASSAPRPYEQYF.